This T cell receptor (beta chain) comes out of a study of blood T cell repertoires in COVID-19 (TCRdb year 2020). Broadly, across the study: Collaborator samples came from the United States, Italy and Spain and covered acute and convalescent phases of COVID-19. The prospective study material was composed of cDNA or gDNA derived from T cells, B-cell-depleted T cells, or PBMCs. Subjects who had been exposed to COVID-19, were actively infected with it, or had recovered from it provided the deeply sampled blood TCRbeta repertoires that made up the dataset. The repertoires were made available in a free public database intended to serve as a resource for research on the immune response to SARS-CoV-2. The samples were drawn from two sources: the first 160 participants of the ongoing ImmuneRACE study, and 1,000 to 1,500 subjects contributed by 6 global collaborators. Nearly every sample came with metadata listing a de-identified subject ID, COVID-19 status, age in years and sex. Where HLA class I and class II types were available, the types were taken from metadata supplied by the sample provider, not from assay-based typing.

This clone was recorded once. Its target antigen remains unknown. It has no much larger one-base neighbor in the sample; base qualities were not kept. The CDR3 measures 14 amino acids from cysteine to phenylalanine. This entry keeps only the CDR3 DNA: 42 bases, framed from base 1. CDR1 and CDR2 are drawn from the germline V gene: SQVTM, ANQGSEA. Compared with germline, V lacks 5 bases and J lacks 5 bases; bases without a gene match: 7. The immunoSEQ Assay, a bias-controlled multiplex PCR, was used to amplify TCRbeta CDR3 regions from genomic DNA. In the original analysis: The number of nucleated cells in each sample was estimated by amplification of reference gene primers within the assay. Sequence reads were collapsed and filtered to measure the absolute abundance of every unique TCRbeta CDR3 rearrangement. For each sample, productive Simpson clonality was calculated by taking the square root of Simpson's diversity index across productive rearrangements. In TCRdb, the immuneACCESS table is reduced to in-frame sequences with V and J assigned. These tables do not hold every clone; where another copy was compared, an unresolved V gene accounts for under half, and the others remain unexplained. That table is the source of V, J and clone size, and D and trimming were worked out from the DNA. The sample includes 250,000 to 300,000 clones, with 75% to 90% observed a single time. Roughly 13% of the sample goes to the ten largest clones.

In Seattle, one collaborating source enrolled patients while the infection was active and tracked those patients longitudinally over the course of disease. The collaborating institutions used their own protocols to collect whole blood in K2EDTA tubes. Collaborator samples were shipped for TCRbeta analysis as frozen whole blood, isolated PBMCs, or DNA extracted from either sample type. Overall study results and their limits: The amount of clinical and demographic metadata varied by source and participant and was provided uncurated.

This TCR was sampled from a woman aged 70-85 years with COVID-19, enrolled during active disease. The sequence is built from TRBV29-1 and TRBJ2-7; the junction holds 12 bases that match TRBD1. Specimen: peripheral blood. In nucleotides, the sequence is TGCAGCGTTAAAACCGGGACAGGGGGCCACGAGCAGTACTTC. Protein translation: CSVKTGTGGHEQYF.